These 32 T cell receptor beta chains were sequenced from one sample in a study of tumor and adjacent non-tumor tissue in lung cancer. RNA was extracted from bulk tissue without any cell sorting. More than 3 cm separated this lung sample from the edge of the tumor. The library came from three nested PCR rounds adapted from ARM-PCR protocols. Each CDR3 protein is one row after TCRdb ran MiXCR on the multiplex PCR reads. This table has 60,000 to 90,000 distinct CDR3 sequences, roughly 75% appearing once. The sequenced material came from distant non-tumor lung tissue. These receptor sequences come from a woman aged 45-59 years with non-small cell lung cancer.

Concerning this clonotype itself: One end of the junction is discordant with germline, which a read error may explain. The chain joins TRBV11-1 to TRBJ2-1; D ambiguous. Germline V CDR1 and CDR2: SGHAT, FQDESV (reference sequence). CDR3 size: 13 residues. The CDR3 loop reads CASSLSPQDEHFF. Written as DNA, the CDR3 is TGTGCCAGCAGCTTATCTCCGCAGGATGAGCACTTCTTC.

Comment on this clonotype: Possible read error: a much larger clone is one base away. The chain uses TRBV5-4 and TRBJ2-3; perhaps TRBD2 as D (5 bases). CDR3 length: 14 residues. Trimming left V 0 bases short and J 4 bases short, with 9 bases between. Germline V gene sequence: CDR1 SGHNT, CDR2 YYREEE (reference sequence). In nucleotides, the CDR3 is TGTGCCAGCAGCTTGGGACTAACCCCAGATACGCAGTATTTT. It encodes CASSLGLTPDTQYF.

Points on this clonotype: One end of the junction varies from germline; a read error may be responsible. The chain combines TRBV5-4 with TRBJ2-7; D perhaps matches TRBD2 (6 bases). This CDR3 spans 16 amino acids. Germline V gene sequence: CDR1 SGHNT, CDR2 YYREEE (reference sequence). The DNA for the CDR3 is TGTGCCACCAGCCGATCGGGGTTGGACTACTCCTACGAGCAGTACTTC. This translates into CATSRSGLDYSYEQYF.

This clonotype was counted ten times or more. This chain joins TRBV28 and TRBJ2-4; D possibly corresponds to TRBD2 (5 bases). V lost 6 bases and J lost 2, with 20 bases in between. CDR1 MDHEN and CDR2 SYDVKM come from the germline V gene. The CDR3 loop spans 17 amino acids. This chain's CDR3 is CASRTNPAYGTKNIQYF. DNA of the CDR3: TGTGCCAGCAGGACCAACCCGGCGTACGGGACCAAAAACATTCAGTACTTC.

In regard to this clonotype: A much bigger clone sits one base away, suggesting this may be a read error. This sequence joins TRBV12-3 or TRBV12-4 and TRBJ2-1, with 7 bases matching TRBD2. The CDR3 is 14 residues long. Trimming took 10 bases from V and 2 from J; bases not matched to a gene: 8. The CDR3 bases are TGTGCCAACGTACCGGGAGGCGCCTACAATGAGCAGTTCTTC. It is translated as CANVPGGAYNEQFF.

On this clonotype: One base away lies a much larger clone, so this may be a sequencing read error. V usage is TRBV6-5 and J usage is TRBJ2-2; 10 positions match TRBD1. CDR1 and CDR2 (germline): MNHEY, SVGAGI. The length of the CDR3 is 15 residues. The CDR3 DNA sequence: TGTGCCGGCAGCCCCGACAGGGGGCCCGGCGGGGAGCTGTTTTTT. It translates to CAGSPDRGPGGELFF.

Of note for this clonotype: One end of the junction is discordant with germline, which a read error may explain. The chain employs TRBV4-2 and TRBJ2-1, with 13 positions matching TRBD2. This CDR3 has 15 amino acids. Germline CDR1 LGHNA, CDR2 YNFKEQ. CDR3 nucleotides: TGTGCCAGTAGCCAAACTAGCGGGAGGGCCGATGAGGAGTTCTTC. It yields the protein CASSQTSGRADEEFF.

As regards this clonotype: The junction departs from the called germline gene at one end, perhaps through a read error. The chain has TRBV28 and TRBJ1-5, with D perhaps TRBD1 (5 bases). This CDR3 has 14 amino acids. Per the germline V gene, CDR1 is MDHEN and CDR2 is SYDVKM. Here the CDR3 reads CASRGGGTSQLQHF. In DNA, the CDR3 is TGTGCCAGCAGGGGTGGAGGGACGAGTCAGCTCCAGCATTTT.

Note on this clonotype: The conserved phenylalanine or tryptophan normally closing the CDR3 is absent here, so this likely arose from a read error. CDR3 sequence reads: CASSRTYEQYL. The CDR3 DNA is TGTGCAAGCAGCCGTACCTACGAGCAGTACTTA. The gene calls are TRBV11-2 and TRBJ2-7; D is undetermined. There are 11 residues in the CDR3. Germline CDR1 reads SGHAT; CDR2 reads FQNNGV.

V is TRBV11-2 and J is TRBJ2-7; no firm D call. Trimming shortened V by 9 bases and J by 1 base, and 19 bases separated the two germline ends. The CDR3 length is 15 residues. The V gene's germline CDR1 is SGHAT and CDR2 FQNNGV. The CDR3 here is CASSPWAIGSYEQYF. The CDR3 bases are TGTGCCAGTAGCCCCTGGGCTATCGGTTCCTACGAGCAGTACTTC.

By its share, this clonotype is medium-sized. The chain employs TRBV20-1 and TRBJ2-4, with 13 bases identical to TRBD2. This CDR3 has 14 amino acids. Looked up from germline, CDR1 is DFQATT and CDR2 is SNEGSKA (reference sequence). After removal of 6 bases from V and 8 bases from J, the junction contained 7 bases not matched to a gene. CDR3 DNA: TGCAGTGCCCGGACTAGCGGGAGCGAAGACATTCAGTACTTC. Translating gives CSARTSGSEDIQYF.

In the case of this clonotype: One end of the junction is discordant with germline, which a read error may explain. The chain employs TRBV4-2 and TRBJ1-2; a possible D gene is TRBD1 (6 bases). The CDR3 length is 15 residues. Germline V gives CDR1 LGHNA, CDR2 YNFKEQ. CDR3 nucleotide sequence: TGTGCCAGCAGCCAAGATGAGGGGGTGTACGATGACTACACCTTT. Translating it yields CASSQDEGVYDDYTF.

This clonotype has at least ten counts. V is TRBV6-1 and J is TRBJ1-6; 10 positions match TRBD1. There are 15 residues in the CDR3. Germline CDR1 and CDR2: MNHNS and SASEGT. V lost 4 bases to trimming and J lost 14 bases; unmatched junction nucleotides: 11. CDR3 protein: CASSAFGQGVEALHF. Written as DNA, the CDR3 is TGTGCCAGCAGTGCCTTCGGACAGGGGGTAGAGGCCCTCCACTTT.

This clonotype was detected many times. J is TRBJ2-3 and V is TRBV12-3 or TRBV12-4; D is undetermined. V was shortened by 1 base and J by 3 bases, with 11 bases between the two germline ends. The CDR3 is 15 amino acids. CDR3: CASSLGWVGTDTQYF. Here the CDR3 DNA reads TGTGCCAGCAGTTTAGGGTGGGTAGGGACAGATACGCAGTATTTT.

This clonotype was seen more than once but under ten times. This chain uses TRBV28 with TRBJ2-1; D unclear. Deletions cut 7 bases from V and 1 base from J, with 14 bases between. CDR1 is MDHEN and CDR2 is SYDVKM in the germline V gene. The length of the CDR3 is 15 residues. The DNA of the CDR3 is TGTGCCAGCAAATCTTCGGGCTTATCCTACAATGAGCAGTTCTTC. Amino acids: CASKSSGLSYNEQFF.

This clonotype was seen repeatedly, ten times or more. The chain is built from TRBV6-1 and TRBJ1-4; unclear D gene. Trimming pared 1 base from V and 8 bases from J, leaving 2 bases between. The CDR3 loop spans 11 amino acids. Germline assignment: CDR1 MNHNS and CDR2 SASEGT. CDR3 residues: CASSEVEKLFF. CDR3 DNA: TGTGCCAGCAGTGAAGTAGAAAAACTGTTTTTT.

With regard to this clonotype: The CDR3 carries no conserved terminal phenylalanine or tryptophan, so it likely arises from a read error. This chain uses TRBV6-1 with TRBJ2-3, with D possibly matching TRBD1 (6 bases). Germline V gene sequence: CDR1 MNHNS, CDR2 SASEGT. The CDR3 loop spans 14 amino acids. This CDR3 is CVSSETGRADTQYS. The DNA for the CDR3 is TGTGTCAGCAGTGAAACAGGGCGGGCAGATACGCAGTATTCT.

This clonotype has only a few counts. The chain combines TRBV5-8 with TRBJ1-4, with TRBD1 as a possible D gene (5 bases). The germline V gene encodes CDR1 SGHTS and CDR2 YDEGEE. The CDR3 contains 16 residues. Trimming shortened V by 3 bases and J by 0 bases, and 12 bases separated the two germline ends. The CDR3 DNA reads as TGTGCCAGCAGCTCTGGGACCGGGGCAACTAATGAAAAACTGTTTTTT. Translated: CASSSGTGATNEKLFF. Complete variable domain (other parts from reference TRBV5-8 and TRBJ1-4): EAGVTQSPTHLIKTRGQQATLRCSPISGHTSVYWYQQALGLGLQFLLWYDEGEERNRGNFPPRFSGRQFPNYSSELNVNALELEDSALYLCASSSGTGATNEKLFFGSGTQLSVL.

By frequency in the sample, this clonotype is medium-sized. The CDR3 sequence is CASSPGAENTEAFF. DNA of the CDR3: TGTGCCAGCAGCCCCGGGGCAGAGAACACTGAAGCTTTCTTT. The rearrangement links TRBV11-2 to TRBJ1-1; D is possibly TRBD1 (5 bases). V was clipped by 5 bases and J by 1 base, with 11 bases between them. Germline V gene data show CDR1 as SGHAT and CDR2 as FQNNGV. There are 14 residues in the CDR3.

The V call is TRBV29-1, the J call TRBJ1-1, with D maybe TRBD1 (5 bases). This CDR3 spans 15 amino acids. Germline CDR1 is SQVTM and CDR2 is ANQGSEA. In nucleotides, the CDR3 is TGCAACGTCAATCCCCTGGCGTATCGGGGGACTGAAGCTTTCTTT. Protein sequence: CNVNPLAYRGTEAFF.

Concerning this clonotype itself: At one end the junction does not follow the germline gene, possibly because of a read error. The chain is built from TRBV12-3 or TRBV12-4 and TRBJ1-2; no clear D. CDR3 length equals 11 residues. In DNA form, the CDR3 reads TGTGCAAGCAGTGCAGGTTCTGGCTACACCTTC. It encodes CASSAGSGYTF.

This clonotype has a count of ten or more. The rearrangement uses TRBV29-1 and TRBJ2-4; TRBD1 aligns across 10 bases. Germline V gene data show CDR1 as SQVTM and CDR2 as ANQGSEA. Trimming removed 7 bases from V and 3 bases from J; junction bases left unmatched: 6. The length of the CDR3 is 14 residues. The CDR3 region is CSALGTGDKNIQYF. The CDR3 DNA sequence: TGCAGCGCCCTCGGGACAGGGGACAAAAACATTCAGTACTTC.

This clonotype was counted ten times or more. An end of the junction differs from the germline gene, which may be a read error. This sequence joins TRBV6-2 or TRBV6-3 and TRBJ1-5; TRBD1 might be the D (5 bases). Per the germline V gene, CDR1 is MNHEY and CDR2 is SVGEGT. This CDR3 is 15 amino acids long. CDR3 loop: CASSYSWGSNQPQQF. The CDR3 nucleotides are TGTGCCAGCAGTTACTCGTGGGGCAGCAATCAGCCCCAGCAATTT.

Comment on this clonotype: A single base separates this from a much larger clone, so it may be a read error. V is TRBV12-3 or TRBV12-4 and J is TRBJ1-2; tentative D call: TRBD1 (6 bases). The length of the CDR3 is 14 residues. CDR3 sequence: CACSPEGVVYGYTF. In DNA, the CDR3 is TGTGCCTGCAGTCCTGAGGGGGTTGTCTATGGCTACACCTTC.

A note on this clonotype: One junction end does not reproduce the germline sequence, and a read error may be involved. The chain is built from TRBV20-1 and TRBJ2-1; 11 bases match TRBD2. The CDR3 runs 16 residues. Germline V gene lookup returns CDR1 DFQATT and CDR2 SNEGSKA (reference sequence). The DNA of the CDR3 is TGCAGTCCTAGACCTCTACTAGCGGGAGTGAACAATGAGCAATTCTTC. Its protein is CSPRPLLAGVNNEQFF.

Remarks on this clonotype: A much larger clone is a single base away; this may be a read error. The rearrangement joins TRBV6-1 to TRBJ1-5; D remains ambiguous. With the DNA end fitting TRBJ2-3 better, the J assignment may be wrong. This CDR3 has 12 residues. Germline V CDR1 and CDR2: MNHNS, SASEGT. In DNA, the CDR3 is TGTGCCAGCAGTGAAAGGGCTCAGCCCCAGTATTTT. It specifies CASSERAQPQYF.

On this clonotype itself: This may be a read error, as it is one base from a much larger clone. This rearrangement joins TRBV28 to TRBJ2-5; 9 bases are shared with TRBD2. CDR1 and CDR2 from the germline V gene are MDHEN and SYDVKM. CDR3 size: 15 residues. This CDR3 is CASNLLGSGRETQYF. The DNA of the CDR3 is TGTGCCAGCAATTTACTAGGTAGCGGGAGAGAGACCCAGTACTTC.

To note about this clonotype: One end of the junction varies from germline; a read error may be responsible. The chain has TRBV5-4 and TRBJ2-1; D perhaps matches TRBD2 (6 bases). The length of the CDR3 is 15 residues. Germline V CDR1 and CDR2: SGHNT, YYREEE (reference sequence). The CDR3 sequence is CASSPGLADYNELFF. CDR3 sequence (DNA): TGTGCCAGCAGTCCGGGACTGGCGGATTACAATGAGCTGTTCTTC. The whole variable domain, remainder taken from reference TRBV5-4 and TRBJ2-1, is ETGVTQSPTHLIKTRGQQVTLRCSSQSGHNTVSWYQQALGQGPQFIFQYYREEENGRGNFPPRFSGLQFPNYSSELNVNALELDDSALYLCASSPGLADYNELFFGPGTRLTVL.

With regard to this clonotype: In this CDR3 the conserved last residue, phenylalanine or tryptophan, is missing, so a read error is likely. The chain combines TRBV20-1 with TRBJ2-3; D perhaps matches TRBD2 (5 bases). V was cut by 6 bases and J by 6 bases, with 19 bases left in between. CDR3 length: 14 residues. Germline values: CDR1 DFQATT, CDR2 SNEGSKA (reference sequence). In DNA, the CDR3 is TGCAGTGCGGCATGCGGGCTGACAATGGATACGCAGTATCTT. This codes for CSAACGLTMDTQYL.

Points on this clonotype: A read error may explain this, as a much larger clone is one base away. The DNA for the CDR3 is TGTGCCAGCAGCCAGGTCACTAGCGGGAGATACGAGCAGTACTTC. This sequence encodes CASSQVTSGRYEQYF. The V gene is TRBV7-3, the J gene TRBJ2-7; 11 nucleotides line up with TRBD2. J lost 4 bases, V lost 5 bases, and 7 bases had no gene match. The germline CDR1 and CDR2 sequences are SGHTA and FQGTGA. The CDR3 runs 15 residues.

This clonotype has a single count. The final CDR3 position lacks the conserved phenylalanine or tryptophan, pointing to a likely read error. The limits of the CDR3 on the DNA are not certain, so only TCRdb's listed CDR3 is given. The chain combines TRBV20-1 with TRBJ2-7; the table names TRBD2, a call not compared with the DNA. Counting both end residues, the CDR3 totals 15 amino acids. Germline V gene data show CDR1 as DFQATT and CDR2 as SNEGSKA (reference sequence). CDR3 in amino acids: CSAREISGNTYEQHL.

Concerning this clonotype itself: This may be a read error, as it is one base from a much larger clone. The CDR3 here is CASSQVVFRDYGYTF. The CDR3, as DNA: TGCGCCAGCAGCCAAGTGGTGTTTCGGGACTATGGCTACACCTTC. The chain is built from TRBV4-1 and TRBJ1-2; unclear D gene. V was clipped by 1 base and J by 3 bases, with 12 bases between them. Germline V lookup: CDR1 MGHRA, CDR2 YSYEKL. This CDR3 comprises 15 residues.